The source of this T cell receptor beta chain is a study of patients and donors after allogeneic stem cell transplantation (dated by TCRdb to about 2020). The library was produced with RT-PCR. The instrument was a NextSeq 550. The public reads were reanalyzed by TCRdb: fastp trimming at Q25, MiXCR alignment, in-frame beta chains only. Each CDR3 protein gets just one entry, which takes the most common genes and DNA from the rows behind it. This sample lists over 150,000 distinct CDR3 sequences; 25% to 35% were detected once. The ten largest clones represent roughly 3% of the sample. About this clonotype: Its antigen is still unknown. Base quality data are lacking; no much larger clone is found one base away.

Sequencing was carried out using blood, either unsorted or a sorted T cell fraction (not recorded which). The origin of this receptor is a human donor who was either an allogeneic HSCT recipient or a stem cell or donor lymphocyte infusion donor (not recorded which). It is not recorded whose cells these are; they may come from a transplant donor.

CDR3 loop: CASSVVANTGELFF. The DNA reads TGTGCCAGCAGCGTAGTGGCCAACACCGGGGAGCTGTTTTTT. The chain employs TRBV9 and TRBJ2-2; no D gene call is confident. Spanning cysteine to phenylalanine, the CDR3 consists of 14 amino acids. Here the CDR3 DNA is all that survives: 42 bases in frame from base 1. V is reduced by 0 bases and J by 2 bases, leaving a spacing of 5 bases between them. As encoded in the germline V gene, CDR1 is SGDLS while CDR2 is YYNGEE.